Listed here are 5 T cell receptor beta chains from one sample, sequenced in a study of blood T cells in healthy people across ages. The use of a sample-barcoded 5' primer and a J-beta primer mix characterized a second PCR of about 6 to 11 cycles. Via MiXCR, TCRdb re-called the 5' RACE reads, giving one row per CDR3 protein. The table shows roughly 2 million distinct CDR3 sequences, with 49% occurring only once. Sequencing input: blood. Source of these receptors: a woman in her thirties or forties in good health.

The V gene is TRBV7-2, the J gene TRBJ1-2; D is uncertain. Germline V gene lookup returns CDR1 SGHTA and CDR2 FQGNSA. The CDR3 has 15 amino acids. V shed 0 bases and J shed 3 bases, with 11 bases lying between them. CDR3 residues: CASSLASEPYYGYTF. The CDR3 DNA reads TGTGCCAGCAGCTTAGCGAGCGAACCGTACTATGGCTACACCTTC.

The V gene is TRBV6-2 or TRBV6-3, the J gene TRBJ2-1, with TRBD2 identical over 8 bases. V dropped 6 bases and J dropped 13; count of bases not matched to a gene: 20. Germline V CDR1 and CDR2: MNHEY, SVGEGT. The CDR3 is made up of 16 amino acids. In DNA, the CDR3 is TGTGCCAGCAGACAACCCGGGACTAGACCCCACGAGACCCAGTTCTTC. This translates into CASRQPGTRPHETQFF.

The CDR3 nucleotides read TGTGCCAGCAGCTTTCAGGGATATGAGCAGTTCTTC. Amino acid sequence: CASSFQGYEQFF. The chain links TRBV7-9 to TRBJ2-1; TRBD1 might be the D (5 bases). V dropped 3 bases and J dropped 8 bases, with 8 bases sitting between them. In germline, CDR1 is SEHNR, CDR2 FQNEAQ (reference sequence). There are 12 residues in the CDR3.

This sequence joins TRBV28 and TRBJ2-7; D unresolved. The CDR3 totals 17 residues. CDR1 and CDR2 from the germline V gene are MDHEN and SYDVKM. V was pared by 3 bases and J by 0 bases, with 18 bases between. DNA for the CDR3: TGTGCCAGCAGTTTGTCAACAGCCTCTACTGCCTCCTACGAGCAGTACTTC. This translates into CASSLSTASTASYEQYF.

This chain uses TRBV12-5 with TRBJ2-1; 7 positions match TRBD2. This CDR3 comprises 15 residues. The V segment lost 5 bases and the J segment 10 bases; nucleotides outside the gene matches: 14. CDR1 and CDR2 (germline): LGHNT, FRNRAP. DNA for the CDR3: TGTGCTAGTGGTCCATTATGGGGGGGAGACGGAGAGCAGTTCTTC. This translates into CASGPLWGGDGEQFF. The full variable domain, completed using reference TRBV12-5 and TRBJ2-1, is DARVTQTPRHKVTEMGQEVTMRCQPILGHNTVFWYRQTMMQGLELLAYFRNRAPLDDSGMPKDRFSAEMPDATLATLKIQPSEPRDSAVYFCASGPLWGGDGEQFFGPGTRLTVL.